The entry below describes one T cell receptor (beta chain). Antigen: not known. The data derive from a study of T cell clonotyping in hematopoietic cell transplantation. Assay: immunoSEQ multiplex PCR; the TCRdb copy retains only in-frame clones and omits some. The sample has tens of thousands of clones, 85% to 95% seen once; the top ten hold roughly 0.85%. Whole-study results and caveats: Few recipient clonotypes overlapped donors; over 95% were de novo at given depth.

The J segment lost 4 bases and the V segment lost 6 bases, leaving 1 base of the junction unmatched. This CDR3 has 12 residues. In germline, CDR1 is MDHEN, CDR2 SYDVKM. This chain joins TRBV28 and TRBJ1-2, with 8 bases lining up with TRBD1. The clonotype was recovered from a woman in her forties or fifties in good health. Some clones in this sample may be carry-over from other donors' samples. The specimen was peripheral blood mononuclear cells. CDR3 region: CASRQGAYGYTF. DNA of the CDR3: TGTGCCAGCAGGCAGGGGGCCTATGGCTACACCTTC.